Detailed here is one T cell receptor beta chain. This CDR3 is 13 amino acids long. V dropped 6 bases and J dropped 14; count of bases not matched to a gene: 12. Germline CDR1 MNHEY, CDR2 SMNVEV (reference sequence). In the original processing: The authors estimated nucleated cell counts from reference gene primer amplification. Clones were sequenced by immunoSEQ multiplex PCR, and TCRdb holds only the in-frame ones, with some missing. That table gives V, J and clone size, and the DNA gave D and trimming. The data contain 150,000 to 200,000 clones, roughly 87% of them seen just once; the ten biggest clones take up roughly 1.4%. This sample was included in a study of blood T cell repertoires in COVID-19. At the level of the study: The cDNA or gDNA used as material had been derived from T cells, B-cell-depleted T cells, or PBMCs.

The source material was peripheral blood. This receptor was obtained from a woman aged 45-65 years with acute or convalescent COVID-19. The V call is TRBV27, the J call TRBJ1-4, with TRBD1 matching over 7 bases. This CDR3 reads CASRPQGSPILFF. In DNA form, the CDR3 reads TGTGCCAGCAGGCCACAGGGGTCCCCCATCCTGTTTTTT.